Listed below are T cell receptor beta chains from one sample, sequenced in a study of blood T cell repertoires in COVID-19. Method: immunoSEQ multiplex PCR; TCRdb's copy keeps in-frame clones and lacks some. The sample has some 75,000 clones; 75% to 90% are singletons. Sequences were obtained from peripheral blood. These receptor sequences come from a man of 80 years or more with COVID-19, enrolled during active disease. Each CDR3 is given without its conserved first and last residue. The order of the fields is V gene, CDR3 protein.

v_call: TRBV19; cdr3_aa: ASTIYPPGQAQH
v_call: TRBV5-1; cdr3_aa: ASSLAGSDTEAF
v_call: TRBV3-1/TRBV3-2; cdr3_aa: ASSPTGGDEKLF
v_call: TRBV18; cdr3_aa: ASSPGTGGLYEQY
v_call: TRBV28; cdr3_aa: ASSLGYGTGGTEAF
v_call: TRBV11-2; cdr3_aa: ASSLEGHPSYEQY
v_call: TRBV12-3/TRBV12-4; cdr3_aa: ASRQGDTEAF
v_call: TRBV2; cdr3_aa: ASMRGKQETQY
v_call: TRBV19; cdr3_aa: ASSIQASANYGYT
v_call: TRBV3-1/TRBV3-2; cdr3_aa: ASSPRGQGDTEAF
v_call: TRBV5-4; cdr3_aa: ASSLGQGYYNSPLH
v_call: TRBV10-1; cdr3_aa: AVGGGDTDTQY
v_call: TRBV2; cdr3_aa: ASSKLAGGREQY
v_call: TRBV2; cdr3_aa: ASRAQGAYGYT
v_call: TRBV11-2; cdr3_aa: ASSNRGDSYNSPLH
v_call: TRBV2; cdr3_aa: ASSEGGEQF
v_call: TRBV27; cdr3_aa: ASRDSPSNYGYT
v_call: TRBV7-2; cdr3_aa: ASSGRDRGNEQF
v_call: TRBV2; cdr3_aa: ASSAGTGMGFEKLF
v_call: TRBV24-1; cdr3_aa: ATSDSFLDRRSSGNTIY
v_call: TRBV19; cdr3_aa: ASSIDGFEAF
v_call: TRBV2; cdr3_aa: ASSADTGTGGTDTQY
v_call: TRBV7-2; cdr3_aa: ASSPGWANNNEQF
v_call: TRBV6-5; cdr3_aa: AFRSGNTIY
v_call: TRBV2; cdr3_aa: ASSLDRGSYEQY
v_call: TRBV12-3/TRBV12-4; cdr3_aa: ASSVQGGPPLH
v_call: TRBV5-4; cdr3_aa: ASSLQGAKNIQY
v_call: TRBV4-3; cdr3_aa: ASSQDSQQNYGYT
v_call: TRBV12-3/TRBV12-4; cdr3_aa: ASSSSRQGASD
v_call: TRBV7-9; cdr3_aa: ASSFRGLGGYT
v_call: TRBV4-1; cdr3_aa: ASSPLGQGNTGELF
v_call: TRBV5-4; cdr3_aa: ASSKGGATGELF
v_call: TRBV6-1; cdr3_aa: ASSGSPGQGRYEQF
v_call: TRBV6-9; cdr3_aa: ASISPGVPASYEQY
v_call: TRBV27; cdr3_aa: ASSSQGDGYT
v_call: TRBV11-2; cdr3_aa: ASSLGGETGYTDTQY
v_call: TRBV7-2; cdr3_aa: ASSLDGTANTEAF
v_call: TRBV2; cdr3_aa: ASSDRRSGGETQY
v_call: TRBV7-8; cdr3_aa: ASSPDRGRNTIY
v_call: TRBV7-7; cdr3_aa: ASSLGVWEGVDTEAF
v_call: TRBV5-1; cdr3_aa: ASGPGTRGETQY
v_call: TRBV13; cdr3_aa: ASSLKVLASTDTQY
v_call: TRBV19; cdr3_aa: ASRLLGLLSNQPQH
v_call: TRBV19; cdr3_aa: ASSMDLREDTEAF
v_call: TRBV20-1; cdr3_aa: SARDPDEAF
v_call: TRBV2; cdr3_aa: ASSERSGGPKTQY
v_call: TRBV6-5; cdr3_aa: ASSPGGSGELF
v_call: TRBV2; cdr3_aa: ASSGQGGNTEAF
v_call: TRBV7-8; cdr3_aa: ASSLRDRNSNQPQH
v_call: TRBV9; cdr3_aa: ASSTQEQGSSPLH